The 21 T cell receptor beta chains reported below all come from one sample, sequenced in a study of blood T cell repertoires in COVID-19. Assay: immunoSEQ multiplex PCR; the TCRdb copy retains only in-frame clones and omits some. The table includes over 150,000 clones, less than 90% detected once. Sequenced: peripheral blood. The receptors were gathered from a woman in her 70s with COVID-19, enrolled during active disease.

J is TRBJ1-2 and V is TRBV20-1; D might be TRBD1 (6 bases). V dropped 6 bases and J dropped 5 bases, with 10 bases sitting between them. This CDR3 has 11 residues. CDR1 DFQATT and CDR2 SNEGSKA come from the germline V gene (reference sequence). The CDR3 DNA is TGCAGTGCCTACAGGGATTATGGCTACACCTTC. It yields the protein CSAYRDYGYTF.

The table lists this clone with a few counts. CDR3 sequence: CASSYNRGGSTDTQYF. The CDR3 nucleotides read TGTGCCAGCAGTTACAACAGGGGTGGTAGCACAGATACGCAGTATTTT. This sequence joins TRBV6-6 and TRBJ2-3; 7 bases are a match to TRBD1. The J segment lost 0 bases and the V segment lost 2 bases, leaving 5 bases of the junction unmatched. The CDR3 loop spans 16 amino acids. Germline-derived CDR1 and CDR2 are MNHNY and SVGAGI (reference sequence).

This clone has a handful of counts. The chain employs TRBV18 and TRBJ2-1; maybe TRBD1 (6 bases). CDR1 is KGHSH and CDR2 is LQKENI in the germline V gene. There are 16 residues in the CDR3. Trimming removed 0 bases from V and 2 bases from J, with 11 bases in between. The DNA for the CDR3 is TGTGCCAGCTCACCACCACAGGGTTTGGCCTACAATGAGCAGTTCTTC. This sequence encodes CASSPPQGLAYNEQFF. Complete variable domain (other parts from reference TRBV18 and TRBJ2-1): NAGVMQNPRHLVRRRGQEARLRCSPMKGHSHVYWYRQLPEEGLKFMVYLQKENIIDESGMPKERFSAEFPKEGPSILRIQQVVRGDSAAYFCASSPPQGLAYNEQFFGPGTRLTVL.

The CDR3, as DNA: TGTGCCAGCAGTCAGGTCCAGCCCCAGCATTTT. Its protein product is CASSQVQPQHF. This sequence joins TRBV28 and TRBJ1-5; the D is unclear. CDR1 and CDR2 from the germline V gene are MDHEN and SYDVKM. Between the trimmed V and J ends, which lost 5 bases and 7 bases, there was a span of 6 bases. The CDR3 totals 11 residues.

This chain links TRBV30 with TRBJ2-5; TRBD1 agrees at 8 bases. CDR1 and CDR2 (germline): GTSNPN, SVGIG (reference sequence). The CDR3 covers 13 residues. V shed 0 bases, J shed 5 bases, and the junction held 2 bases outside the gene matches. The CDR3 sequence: CAWSVQGAETQYF. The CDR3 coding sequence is TGTGCCTGGAGTGTTCAGGGGGCGGAGACCCAGTACTTC.

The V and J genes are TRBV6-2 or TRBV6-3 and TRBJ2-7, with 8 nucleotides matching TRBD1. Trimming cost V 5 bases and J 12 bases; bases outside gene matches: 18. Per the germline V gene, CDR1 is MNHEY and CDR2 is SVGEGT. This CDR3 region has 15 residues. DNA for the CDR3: TGTGCCAGCAGTCAGGACAGGGTTCCCTTCGAGCAGCGGTACTTC. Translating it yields CASSQDRVPFEQRYF.

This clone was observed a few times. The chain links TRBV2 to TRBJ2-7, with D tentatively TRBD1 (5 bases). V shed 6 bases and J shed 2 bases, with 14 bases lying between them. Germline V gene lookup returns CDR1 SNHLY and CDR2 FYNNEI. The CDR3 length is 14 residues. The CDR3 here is CASSAWGGAYEQYF. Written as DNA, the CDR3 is TGTGCCAGCAGCGCCTGGGGCGGAGCCTACGAGCAGTACTTC.

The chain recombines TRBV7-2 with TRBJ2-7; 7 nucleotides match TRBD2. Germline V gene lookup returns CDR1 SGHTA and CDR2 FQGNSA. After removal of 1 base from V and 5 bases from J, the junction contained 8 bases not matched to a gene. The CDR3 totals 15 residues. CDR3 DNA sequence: TGTGCCAGCAGCTTAGTTGGGACTACCCCCAACGAGCAGTACTTC. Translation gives CASSLVGTTPNEQYF.

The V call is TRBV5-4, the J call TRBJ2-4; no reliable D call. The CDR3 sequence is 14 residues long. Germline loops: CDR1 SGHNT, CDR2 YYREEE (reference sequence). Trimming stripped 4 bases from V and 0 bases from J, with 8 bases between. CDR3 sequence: CASSLPGAKNIQYF. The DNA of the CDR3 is TGTGCCAGCAGCCTACCCGGAGCCAAAAACATTCAGTACTTC.

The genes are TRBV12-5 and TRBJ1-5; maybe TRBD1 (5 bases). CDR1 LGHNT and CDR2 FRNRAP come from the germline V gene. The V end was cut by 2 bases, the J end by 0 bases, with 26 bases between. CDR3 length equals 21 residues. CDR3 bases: TGTGCTAGTGGTTTGACGGCGGACCCGTGGCGGGACCCGTATAGCAATCAGCCCCAGCATTTT. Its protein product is CASGLTADPWRDPYSNQPQHF.

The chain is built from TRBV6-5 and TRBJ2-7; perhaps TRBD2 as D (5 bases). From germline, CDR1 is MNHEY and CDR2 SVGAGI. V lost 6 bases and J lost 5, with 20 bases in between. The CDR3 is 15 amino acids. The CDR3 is CASSRAPSRWNEQYF. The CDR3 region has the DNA TGTGCCAGCAGCCGCGCCCCTAGCCGCTGGAACGAGCAGTACTTC.

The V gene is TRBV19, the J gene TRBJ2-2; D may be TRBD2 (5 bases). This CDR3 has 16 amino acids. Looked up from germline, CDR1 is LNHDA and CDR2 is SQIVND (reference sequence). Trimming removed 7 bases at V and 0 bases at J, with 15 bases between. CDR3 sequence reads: CASKIPGLANTGELFF. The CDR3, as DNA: TGTGCCAGTAAAATCCCCGGACTCGCGAACACCGGGGAGCTGTTTTTT.

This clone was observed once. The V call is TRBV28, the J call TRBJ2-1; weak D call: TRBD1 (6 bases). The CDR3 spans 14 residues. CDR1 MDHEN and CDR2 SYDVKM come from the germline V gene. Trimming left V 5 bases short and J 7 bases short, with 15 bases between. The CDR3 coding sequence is TGTGCCAGCAGTCTCGACACAGGGAGAAATGAGCAGTTCTTC. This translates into CASSLDTGRNEQFF.

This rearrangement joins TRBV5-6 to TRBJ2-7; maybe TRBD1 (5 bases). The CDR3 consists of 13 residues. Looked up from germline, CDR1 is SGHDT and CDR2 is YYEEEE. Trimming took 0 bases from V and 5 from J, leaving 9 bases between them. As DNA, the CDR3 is TGTGCCAGCAGCTTGGCCCAGGGCCACGAGCAGTACTTC. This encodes CASSLAQGHEQYF.

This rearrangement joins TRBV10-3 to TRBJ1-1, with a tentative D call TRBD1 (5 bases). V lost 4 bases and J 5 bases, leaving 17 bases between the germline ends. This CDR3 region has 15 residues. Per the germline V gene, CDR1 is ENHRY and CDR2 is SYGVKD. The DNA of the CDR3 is TGTGCCATCAGTGGGAGTAGGGGTCCGGAGACTGAAGCTTTCTTT. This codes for CAISGSRGPETEAFF.

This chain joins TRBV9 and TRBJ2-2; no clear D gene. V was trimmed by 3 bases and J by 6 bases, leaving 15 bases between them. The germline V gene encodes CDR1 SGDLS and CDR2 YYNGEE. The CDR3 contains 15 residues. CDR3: CASSAPGRISGELFF. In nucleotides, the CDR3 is TGTGCCAGCAGCGCCCCAGGCAGAATATCCGGGGAGCTGTTTTTT.

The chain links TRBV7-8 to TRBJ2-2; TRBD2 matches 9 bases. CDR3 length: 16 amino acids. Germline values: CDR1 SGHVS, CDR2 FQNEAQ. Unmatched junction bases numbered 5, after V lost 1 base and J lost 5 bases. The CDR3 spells CASSLEGGRGTGELFF. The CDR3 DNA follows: TGTGCCAGCAGCTTAGAAGGCGGGAGGGGGACCGGGGAGCTGTTTTTT.

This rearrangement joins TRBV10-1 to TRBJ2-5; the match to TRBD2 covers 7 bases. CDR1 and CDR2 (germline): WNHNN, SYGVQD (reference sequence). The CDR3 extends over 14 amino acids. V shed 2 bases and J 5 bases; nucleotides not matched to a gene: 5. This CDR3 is CASSERGGRETQYF. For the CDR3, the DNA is TGCGCCAGCAGTGAGAGGGGAGGGAGGGAGACCCAGTACTTC.

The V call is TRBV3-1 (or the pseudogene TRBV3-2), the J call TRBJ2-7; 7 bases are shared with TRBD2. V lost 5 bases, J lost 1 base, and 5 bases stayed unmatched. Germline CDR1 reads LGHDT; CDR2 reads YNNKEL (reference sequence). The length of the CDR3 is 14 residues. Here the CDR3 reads CASSFTSASYEQYF. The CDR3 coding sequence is TGTGCCAGCAGCTTTACTAGCGCATCCTACGAGCAGTACTTC.

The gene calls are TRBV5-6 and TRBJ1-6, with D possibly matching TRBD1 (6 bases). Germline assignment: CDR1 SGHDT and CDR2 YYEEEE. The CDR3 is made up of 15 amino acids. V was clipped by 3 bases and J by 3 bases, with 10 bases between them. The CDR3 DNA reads TGTGCCAGCAGCTCAGCGGACAGCTATAATTCACCCCTCCACTTT. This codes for CASSSADSYNSPLHF.

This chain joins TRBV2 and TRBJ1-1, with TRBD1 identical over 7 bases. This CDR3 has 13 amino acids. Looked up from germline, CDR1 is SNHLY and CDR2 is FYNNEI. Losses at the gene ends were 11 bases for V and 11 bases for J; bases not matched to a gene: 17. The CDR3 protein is CASHRGLSTGAFF. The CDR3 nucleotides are TGTGCCTCTCACAGGGGCCTGTCTACTGGGGCTTTCTTT. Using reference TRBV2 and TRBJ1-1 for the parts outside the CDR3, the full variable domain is EPEVTQTPSHQVTQMGQEVILRCVPISNHLYFYWYRQILGQKVEFLVSFYNNEISEKSEIFDDQFSVERPDGSNFTLKIRSTKLEDSAMYFCASHRGLSTGAFFGQGTRLTVV.